These T cell receptor beta chains were read from a single sample in a study of control samples from healthy donors and cancer patients. TCRdb's copy holds only in-frame clones and misses some; the assay was immunoSEQ multiplex PCR. The sample has under 95,000 clones, approximately 90% seen once. The specimen was blood. These receptors originate from a woman aged 30 to 39 in good health. CDR3s include the opening cysteine and the closing phenylalanine or tryptophan.

j_call v_call cdr3_aa
TRBJ1-6 TRBV6-5 CASGVGGRSPLHF
TRBJ1-4 TRBV30 CAWSSTRGRTNEKLFF
TRBJ1-4 TRBV7-8 CASSLPGAGNEKLFF
TRBJ1-5 TRBV12-5 CASGLAPAGWNNQPQHF
TRBJ1-1 TRBV18 CASSPQGTVNTEAFF
TRBJ2-3 TRBV9 CASSVVATRRIDTQYF
TRBJ1-3 TRBV28 CASRIISGNTIYF
TRBJ2-1 TRBV7-9 CASSSPSGPMINEQFF
TRBJ2-5 TRBV7-9 CASSLSEWAGETQYF
TRBJ1-1 TRBV27 CASSLGRMNTEAFF
TRBJ2-7 TRBV5-4 CASRLTLTGDHEQYF
TRBJ2-1 TRBV4-1 CASSQYGAYNEQFF
TRBJ1-4 TRBV27 CASSPGGDRGEKLFF
TRBJ1-6 TRBV19 CASRTRTGSDPLHF
TRBJ2-1 TRBV27 CASSPRTGGYGHEQFF
TRBJ2-7 TRBV3-1/TRBV3-2 CASSQEGWGGWGYEQYF
TRBJ2-7 TRBV5-1 CASSLGYGGGLEQYF
TRBJ2-1 TRBV24-1 CATSDFPSVGGTYNEQFF
TRBJ1-2 TRBV6-5 CASRHRGLDYTF
TRBJ2-7 TRBV18 CASSPLAGATSHEQYF
TRBJ2-3 TRBV30 CAWTLRGYLTDTQYF
TRBJ2-1 TRBV28 CASSLETGGPNNEQFF
TRBJ1-1 TRBV19 CASSMTGGRRTDTEAFF
TRBJ1-1 TRBV20-1 CSASNPEAFF
TRBJ1-5 TRBV19 CASSILRGRGGNQPQHF
TRBJ2-2 TRBV19 CASSIRLAGGPGTGELFF
TRBJ2-7 TRBV2 CASRLAGSREQYF
TRBJ2-5 TRBV7-2 CASSPSRAQETQYF
TRBJ1-1 TRBV6-5 CASSWAQGSTEAFF
TRBJ1-3 TRBV9 CASSASGTGGGNTIYF
TRBJ2-7 TRBV19 CASSITPRGGTSYEQYF
TRBJ1-1 TRBV28 CASDRYSMNTEAFF
TRBJ2-5 TRBV10-3 CATGTSGSGETQYF
TRBJ1-1 TRBV28 CASSIGQGNTEAFF
TRBJ1-3 TRBV2 CASGMARFSGNTIYF
TRBJ1-5 TRBV6-1 CASSEWGDQPQHF
TRBJ2-5 TRBV30 CAWSLQPVTQYF
TRBJ1-5 TRBV30 CAWSSVVASQPQHF
TRBJ1-1 TRBV2 CASREDGLNTEAFF
TRBJ2-3 TRBV5-1 CASTRAGEGTDTQYF
TRBJ1-5 TRBV5-1 CASSLGTGVGSPQHF
TRBJ2-5 TRBV30 CAWSVGGPQETQYF
TRBJ2-1 TRBV20-1 CSARNLNEQFF
TRBJ1-5 TRBV3-1/TRBV3-2 CASSQGGLSNRPQHF
TRBJ2-7 TRBV18 CASSKGQSSYEQYF
TRBJ2-1 TRBV6-4 CASSVGQENNEQFF
TRBJ1-5 TRBV28 CASSLSTPTGQPQHF
TRBJ1-2 TRBV6-6 CASTLFIEGAYYGYTF
TRBJ1-1 TRBV29-1 CSVSDFAAFF
TRBJ1-2 TRBV5-1 CASSLDGDSPRGYTF
TRBJ1-6 TRBV9 CASARGTGGYNSPLHF
TRBJ1-2 TRBV7-2 CASSLVGGARGYTF
TRBJ1-6 TRBV7-2 CASSLARTGSNSPLHF
TRBJ2-3 TRBV5-1 CASSLSLGNTQYF
TRBJ1-1 TRBV23-1 CASSQSVELSNTEAFF
TRBJ1-5 TRBV15 CATSRVRDSRNQPQHF
TRBJ2-5 TRBV19 CASSSGVRTQYF